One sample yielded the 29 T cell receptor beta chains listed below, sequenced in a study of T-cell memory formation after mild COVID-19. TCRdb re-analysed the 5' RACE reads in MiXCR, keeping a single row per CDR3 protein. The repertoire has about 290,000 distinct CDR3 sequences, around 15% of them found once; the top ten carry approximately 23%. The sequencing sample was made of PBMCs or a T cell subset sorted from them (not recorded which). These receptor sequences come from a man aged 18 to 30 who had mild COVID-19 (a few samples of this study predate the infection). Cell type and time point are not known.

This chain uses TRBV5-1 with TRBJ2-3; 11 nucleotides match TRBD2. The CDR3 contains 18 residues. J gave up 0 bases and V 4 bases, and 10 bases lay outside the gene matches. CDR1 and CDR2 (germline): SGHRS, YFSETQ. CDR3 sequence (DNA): TGCGCCAGCAGCCCCCTGACTAGCGGGATCCCTAGCACAGATACGCAGTATTTT. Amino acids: CASSPLTSGIPSTDTQYF. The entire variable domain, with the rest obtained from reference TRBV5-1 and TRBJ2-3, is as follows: KAGVTQTPRYLIKTRGQQVTLSCSPISGHRSVSWYQQTPGQGLQFLFEYFSETQRNKGNFPGRFSGRQFSNSRSEMNVSTLELGDSALYLCASSPLTSGIPSTDTQYFGPGTRLTVL.

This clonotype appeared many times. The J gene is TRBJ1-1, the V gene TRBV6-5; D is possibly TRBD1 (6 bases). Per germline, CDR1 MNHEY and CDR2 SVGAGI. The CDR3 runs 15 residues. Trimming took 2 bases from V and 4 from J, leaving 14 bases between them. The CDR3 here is CASSYRAQGATEAFF. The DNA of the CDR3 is TGTGCCAGCAGTTACAGGGCACAGGGTGCCACTGAAGCTTTCTTT.

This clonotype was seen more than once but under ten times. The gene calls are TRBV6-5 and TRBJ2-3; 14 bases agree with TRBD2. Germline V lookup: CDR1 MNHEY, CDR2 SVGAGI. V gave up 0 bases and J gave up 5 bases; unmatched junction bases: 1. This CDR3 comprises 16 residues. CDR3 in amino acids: CASSYSGTSGGDTQYF. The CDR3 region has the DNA TGTGCCAGCAGTTACTCCGGGACTAGCGGGGGAGATACGCAGTATTTT.

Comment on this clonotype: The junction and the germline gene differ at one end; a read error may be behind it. CDR3 nucleotide sequence: TGTGCCAGCAGAGAAGGGGGGTGGGAGACCCAGTACTTC. Its translation: CASREGGWETQYF. The V and J genes are TRBV2 and TRBJ2-5, with D perhaps being TRBD1 or TRBD2 (6 bases each). The germline CDR1 and CDR2 sequences are SNHLY and FYNNEI. This CDR3 comprises 13 residues. The whole variable domain, remainder taken from reference TRBV2 and TRBJ2-5, is EPEVTQTPSHQVTQMGQEVILRCVPISNHLYFYWYRQILGQKVEFLVSFYNNEISEKSEIFDDQFSVERPDGSNFTLKIRSTKLEDSAMYFCASREGGWETQYFGPGTRLLVL.

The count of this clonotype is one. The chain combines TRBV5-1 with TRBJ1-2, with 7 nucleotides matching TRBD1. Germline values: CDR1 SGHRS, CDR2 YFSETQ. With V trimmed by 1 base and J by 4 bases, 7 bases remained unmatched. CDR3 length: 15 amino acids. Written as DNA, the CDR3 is TGCGCCAGCAGCTTGCGAGGGGGCGCCTTCTATGGCTACACCTTC. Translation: CASSLRGGAFYGYTF.

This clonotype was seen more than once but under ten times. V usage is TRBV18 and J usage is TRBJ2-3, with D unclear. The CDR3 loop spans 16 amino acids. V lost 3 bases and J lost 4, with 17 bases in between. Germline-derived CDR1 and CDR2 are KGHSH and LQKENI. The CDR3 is CASSPVDVPGPDTQYF. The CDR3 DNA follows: TGTGCCAGCTCACCGGTCGATGTTCCGGGCCCAGATACGCAGTATTTT.

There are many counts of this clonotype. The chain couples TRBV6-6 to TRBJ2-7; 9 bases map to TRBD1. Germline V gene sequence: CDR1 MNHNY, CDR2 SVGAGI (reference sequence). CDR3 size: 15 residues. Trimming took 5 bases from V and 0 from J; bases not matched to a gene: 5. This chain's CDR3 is CASSRQGGSSYEQYF. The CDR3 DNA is TGTGCCAGCAGTCGACAGGGGGGCAGCTCCTACGAGCAGTACTTC.

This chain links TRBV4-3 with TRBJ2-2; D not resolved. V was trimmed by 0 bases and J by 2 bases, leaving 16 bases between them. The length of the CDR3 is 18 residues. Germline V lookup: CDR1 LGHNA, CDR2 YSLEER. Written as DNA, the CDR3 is TGCGCCAGCAGCCAAGAAGGGATATCCAGAATAAACACCGGGGAGCTGTTTTTT. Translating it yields CASSQEGISRINTGELFF.

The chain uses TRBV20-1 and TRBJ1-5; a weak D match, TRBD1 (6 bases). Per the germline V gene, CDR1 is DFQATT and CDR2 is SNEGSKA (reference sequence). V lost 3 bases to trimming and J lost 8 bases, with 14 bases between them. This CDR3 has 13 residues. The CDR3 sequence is CSARVTGLEPQHF. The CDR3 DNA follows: TGCAGTGCTAGGGTAACAGGGTTGGAGCCCCAGCATTTT.

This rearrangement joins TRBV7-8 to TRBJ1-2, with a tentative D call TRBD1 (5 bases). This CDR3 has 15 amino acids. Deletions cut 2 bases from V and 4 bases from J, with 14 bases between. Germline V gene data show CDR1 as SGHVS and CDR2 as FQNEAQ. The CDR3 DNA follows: TGTGCCAGCAGCTTATTCCGGGGGGTGGGCTATGGCTACACCTTC. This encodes CASSLFRGVGYGYTF.

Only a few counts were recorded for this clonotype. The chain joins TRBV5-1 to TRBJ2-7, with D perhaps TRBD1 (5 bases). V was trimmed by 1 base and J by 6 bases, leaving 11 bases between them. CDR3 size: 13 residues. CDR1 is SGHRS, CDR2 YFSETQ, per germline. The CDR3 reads CASSLSGMGEQYF. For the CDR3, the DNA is TGCGCCAGCAGCTTGTCAGGGATGGGCGAGCAGTACTTC.

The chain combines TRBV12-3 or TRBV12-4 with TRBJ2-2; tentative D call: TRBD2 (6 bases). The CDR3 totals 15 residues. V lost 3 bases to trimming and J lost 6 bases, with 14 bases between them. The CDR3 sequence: CASSFPGGRAGELFF. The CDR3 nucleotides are TGTGCCAGCAGTTTTCCCGGGGGTCGAGCCGGGGAGCTGTTTTTT.

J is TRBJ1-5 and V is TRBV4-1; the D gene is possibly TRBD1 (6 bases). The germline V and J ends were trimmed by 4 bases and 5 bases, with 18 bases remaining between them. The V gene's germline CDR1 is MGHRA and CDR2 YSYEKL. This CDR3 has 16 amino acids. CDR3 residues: CASSLSQGIGDQPQHF. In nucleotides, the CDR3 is TGCGCCAGCAGCCTATCACAGGGAATTGGGGATCAGCCCCAGCATTTT.

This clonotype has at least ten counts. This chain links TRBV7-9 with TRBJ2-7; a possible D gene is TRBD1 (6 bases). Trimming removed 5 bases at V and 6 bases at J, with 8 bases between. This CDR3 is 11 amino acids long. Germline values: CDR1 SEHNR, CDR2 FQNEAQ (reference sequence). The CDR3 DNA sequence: TGTGCCAGCAGCCAAGGGGGCGAGCAGTACTTC. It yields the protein CASSQGGEQYF.

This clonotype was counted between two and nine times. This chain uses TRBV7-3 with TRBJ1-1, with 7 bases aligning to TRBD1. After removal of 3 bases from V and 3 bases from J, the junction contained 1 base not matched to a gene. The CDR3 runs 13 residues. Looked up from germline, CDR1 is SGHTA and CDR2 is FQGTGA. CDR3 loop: CASSLGTDTEAFF. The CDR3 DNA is TGTGCCAGCAGCTTGGGGACAGACACTGAAGCTTTCTTT. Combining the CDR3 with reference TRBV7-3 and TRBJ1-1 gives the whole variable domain GAGVSQTPSNKVTEKGKYVELRCDPISGHTALYWYRQSLGQGPEFLIYFQGTGAADDSGLPNDRFFAVRPEGSVSTLKIQRTERGDSAVYLCASSLGTDTEAFFGQGTRLTVV.

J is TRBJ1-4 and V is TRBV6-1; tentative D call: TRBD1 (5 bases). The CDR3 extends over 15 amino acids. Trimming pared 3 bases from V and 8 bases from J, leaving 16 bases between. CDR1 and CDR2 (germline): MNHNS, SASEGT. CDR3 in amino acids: CASSDSRGVKEKLFF. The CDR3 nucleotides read TGTGCCAGCAGTGATTCGAGGGGAGTAAAGGAAAAACTGTTTTTT.

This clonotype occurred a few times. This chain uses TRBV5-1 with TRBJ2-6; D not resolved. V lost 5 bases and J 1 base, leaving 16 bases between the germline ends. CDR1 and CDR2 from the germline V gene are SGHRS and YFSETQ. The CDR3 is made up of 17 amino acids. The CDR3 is CASSFPTQLSGANVLTF. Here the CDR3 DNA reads TGCGCCAGCAGTTTCCCGACCCAGCTATCTGGGGCCAACGTCCTGACTTTC. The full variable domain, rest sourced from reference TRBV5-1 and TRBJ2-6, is KAGVTQTPRYLIKTRGQQVTLSCSPISGHRSVSWYQQTPGQGLQFLFEYFSETQRNKGNFPGRFSGRQFSNSRSEMNVSTLELGDSALYLCASSFPTQLSGANVLTFGAGSRLTVL.

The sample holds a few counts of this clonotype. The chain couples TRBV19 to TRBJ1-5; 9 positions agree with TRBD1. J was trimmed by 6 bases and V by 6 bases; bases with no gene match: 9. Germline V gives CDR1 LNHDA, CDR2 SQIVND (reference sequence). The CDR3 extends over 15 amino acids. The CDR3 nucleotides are TGTGCCAGTAGCCCCACAGGGGGCGGGAGTCAGCCCCAGCATTTT. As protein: CASSPTGGGSQPQHF.

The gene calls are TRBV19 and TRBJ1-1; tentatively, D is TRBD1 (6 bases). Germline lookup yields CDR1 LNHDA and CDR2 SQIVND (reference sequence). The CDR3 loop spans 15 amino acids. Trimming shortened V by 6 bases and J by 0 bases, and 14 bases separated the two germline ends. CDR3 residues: CASRRGSVMNTEAFF. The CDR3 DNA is TGTGCCAGTAGAAGGGGGAGTGTCATGAACACTGAAGCTTTCTTT.

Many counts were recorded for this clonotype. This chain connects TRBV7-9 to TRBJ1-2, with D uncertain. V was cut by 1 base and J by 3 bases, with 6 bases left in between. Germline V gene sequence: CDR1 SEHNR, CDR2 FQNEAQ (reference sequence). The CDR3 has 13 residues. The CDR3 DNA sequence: TGTGCCAGCAGCTTAGGAGGAGACTATGGCTACACCTTC. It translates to CASSLGGDYGYTF.

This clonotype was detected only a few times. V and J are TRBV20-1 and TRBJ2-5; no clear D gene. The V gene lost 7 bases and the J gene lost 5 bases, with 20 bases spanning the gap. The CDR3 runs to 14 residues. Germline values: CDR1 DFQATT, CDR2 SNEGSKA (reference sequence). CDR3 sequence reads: CSVRHRYFPETQYF. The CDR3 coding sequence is TGCAGTGTCAGACACAGATATTTCCCGGAGACCCAGTACTTC.

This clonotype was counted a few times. This CDR3 is CASSPPKGANTEAFF. The CDR3 DNA follows: TGTGCCAGCTCACCACCGAAAGGGGCGAACACTGAAGCTTTCTTT. The chain carries TRBV18 and TRBJ1-1; the D gene is possibly TRBD1 (5 bases). The CDR3 runs to 15 residues. Trimming cost V 0 bases and J 1 base, with 9 bases left between them. CDR1 and CDR2 from the germline V gene are KGHSH and LQKENI.

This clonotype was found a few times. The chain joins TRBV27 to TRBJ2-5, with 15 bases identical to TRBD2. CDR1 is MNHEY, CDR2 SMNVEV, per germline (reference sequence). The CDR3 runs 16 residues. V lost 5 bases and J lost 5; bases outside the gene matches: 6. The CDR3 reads CASSISGTSGGETQYF. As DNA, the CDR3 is TGTGCCAGCAGTATCTCCGGGACTAGCGGGGGGGAGACCCAGTACTTC.

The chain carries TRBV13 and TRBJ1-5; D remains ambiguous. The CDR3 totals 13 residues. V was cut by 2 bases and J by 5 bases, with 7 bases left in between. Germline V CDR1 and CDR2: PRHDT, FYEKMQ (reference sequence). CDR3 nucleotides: TGTGCCAGCAGCTTAAGGCAGTATCAGCCCCAGCATTTT. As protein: CASSLRQYQPQHF.

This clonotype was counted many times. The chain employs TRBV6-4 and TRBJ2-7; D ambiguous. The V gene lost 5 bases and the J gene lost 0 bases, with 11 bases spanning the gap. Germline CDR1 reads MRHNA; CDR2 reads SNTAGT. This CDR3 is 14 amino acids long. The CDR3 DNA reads TGTGCCAGCAGTCCAGCTCCCTTCTCCTACGAGCAGTACTTC. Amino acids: CASSPAPFSYEQYF.

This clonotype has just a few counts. CDR3 amino acids: CSAARGSPSPLHF. CDR3 in DNA: TGCAGTGCTGCGAGGGGATCTCCGTCACCCCTCCACTTT. V is TRBV20-1 and J is TRBJ1-6, with D possibly TRBD1 on 5 matching bases. Deletions cut 5 bases from V and 10 bases from J, with 15 bases between. Germline CDR1 and CDR2: DFQATT and SNEGSKA (reference sequence). CDR3 length: 13 residues.

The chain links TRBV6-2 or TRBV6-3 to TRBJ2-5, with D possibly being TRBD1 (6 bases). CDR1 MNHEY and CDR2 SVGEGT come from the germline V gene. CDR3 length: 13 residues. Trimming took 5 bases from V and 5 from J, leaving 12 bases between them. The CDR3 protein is CASSTQGRETQYF. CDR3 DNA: TGTGCCAGCAGTACCCAGGGGCGGGAGACCCAGTACTTC.

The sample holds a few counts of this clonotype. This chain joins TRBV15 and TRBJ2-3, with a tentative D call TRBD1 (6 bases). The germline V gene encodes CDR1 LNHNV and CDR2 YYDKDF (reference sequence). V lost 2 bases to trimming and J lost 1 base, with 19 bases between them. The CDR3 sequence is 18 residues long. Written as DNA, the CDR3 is TGTGCCACCAGCAGACAGGGGATGGTGGGGGCCCGCACAGATACGCAGTATTTT. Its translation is CATSRQGMVGARTDTQYF.

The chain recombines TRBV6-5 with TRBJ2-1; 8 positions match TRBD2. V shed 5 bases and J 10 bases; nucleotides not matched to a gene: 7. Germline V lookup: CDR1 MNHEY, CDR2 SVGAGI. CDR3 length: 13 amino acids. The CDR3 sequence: CASSGGLAREQFF. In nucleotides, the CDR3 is TGTGCCAGCAGTGGAGGACTAGCAAGGGAGCAGTTCTTC.